Each of the 9 T cell receptor beta chains below was sequenced from the same sample in a study of naive and memory T cell subsets. The SP2 primer and nested alpha and beta constant region primers amplified ligated cDNA in four rounds. In TCRdb, the 5' RACE reads were re-called with MiXCR into one record per CDR3 protein. The data show roughly 60,000 distinct CDR3 sequences, 7.2% seen once. The library had UMIs added by 3' ligation of an oligonucleotide to TCR cDNA. The receptors come from a male donor in good health.

The chain uses TRBV10-2 and TRBJ2-3; 8 nucleotides match TRBD1. In germline, CDR1 is WSHSY, CDR2 SAAADI. The V and J ends lost 5 bases and 9 bases, in that order; junction bases with no gene match: 10. CDR3 size: 14 residues. The CDR3 coding sequence is TGCGCCAGCAGTATCGACAGGGGTGGGGGCACGCAGTATTTT. As protein: CASSIDRGGGTQYF.

There are many counts of this clonotype. V and J are TRBV7-6 and TRBJ1-1; perhaps TRBD1 as D (6 bases). Germline assignment: CDR1 SGHVS and CDR2 FNYEAQ. V lost 5 bases, J lost 4 bases, and 11 bases lay in between. The CDR3 contains 13 residues. CDR3 nucleotides: TGTGCCAGCAGCGGTAACAGGGTCACTGAAGCTTTCTTT. This codes for CASSGNRVTEAFF. The full variable domain, with the rest looked up from reference TRBV7-6 and TRBJ1-1, is GAGVSQSPRYKVTKRGQDVALRCDPISGHVSLYWYRQALGQGPEFLTYFNYEAQQDKSGLPNDRFSAERPEGSISTLTIQRTEQRDSAMYRCASSGNRVTEAFFGQGTRLTVV.

This clonotype was picked up many times. This chain uses TRBV7-9 with TRBJ2-3; possibly TRBD1 or TRBD2 for D (5 bases each). This CDR3 spans 12 amino acids. Germline CDR1 is SEHNR and CDR2 is FQNEAQ (reference sequence). Trimming removed 4 bases at V and 6 bases at J, with 8 bases between. The CDR3 sequence: CASSWDGDTQYF. DNA for the CDR3: TGTGCCAGCAGCTGGGACGGGGATACGCAGTATTTT.

This clonotype was recorded at least ten times. This chain connects TRBV9 to TRBJ2-7; D perhaps matches TRBD1 (6 bases). The CDR3 contains 14 residues. V lost 0 bases to trimming and J lost 2 bases, with 9 bases between them. Germline CDR1 SGDLS, CDR2 YYNGEE. Written as DNA, the CDR3 is TGTGCCAGCAGCGTAGCTACAGGGACCTACGAGCAGTACTTC. Residues: CASSVATGTYEQYF.

There are many counts of this clonotype. The genes are TRBV6-1 and TRBJ1-1, with no clear D. V lost 11 bases to trimming and J lost 4 bases, with 26 bases between them. The CDR3 covers 16 residues. The germline V gene has CDR1 MNHNS and CDR2 SASEGT. CDR3 amino acids: CAALTGKGKRSTEAFF. The CDR3 DNA reads as TGTGCCGCTCTCACGGGCAAGGGAAAAAGGAGCACTGAAGCTTTCTTT.

This clonotype was counted a few times. This sequence joins TRBV11-2 and TRBJ2-5; D is unclear. V was cut by 3 bases and J by 0 bases, with 8 bases left in between. CDR1 SGHAT and CDR2 FQNNGV come from the germline V gene. The CDR3 extends over 14 amino acids. The CDR3 DNA reads TGTGCCAGCAGCTTCACAGTGTACCAAGAGACCCAGTACTTC. This codes for CASSFTVYQETQYF.

The chain carries TRBV3-1 and TRBJ2-5; the match to TRBD2 covers 9 bases. This CDR3 region has 15 residues. V was clipped by 7 bases and J by 9 bases; unmatched bases: 15. The germline V gene encodes CDR1 LGHDT and CDR2 YNNKEL (reference sequence). The CDR3 DNA follows: TGTGCCAGCAAGTATGGCGGGGGGGCCGCAGTGGCCCAGTACTTC. Translation gives CASKYGGGAAVAQYF.

A few counts support this clonotype. The chain employs TRBV7-9 and TRBJ1-1; a possible D gene is TRBD1 (5 bases). The CDR3 is made up of 14 amino acids. Per germline, CDR1 SEHNR and CDR2 FQNEAQ (reference sequence). The V and J ends lost 4 bases and 5 bases respectively, with 14 bases between them. CDR3 sequence: CASSSMSGNTEAFF. The CDR3 DNA sequence: TGTGCCAGCAGCTCAATGTCAGGGAATACTGAAGCTTTCTTT.

The chain links TRBV15 to TRBJ1-3, with D tentatively TRBD1 (5 bases). The CDR3 length is 14 residues. Trimming removed 0 bases at V and 4 bases at J, with 7 bases between. Germline V gives CDR1 LNHNV, CDR2 YYDKDF (reference sequence). CDR3 protein: CATSRDGAGNTIYF. The CDR3 DNA sequence: TGTGCCACCAGCAGAGACGGGGCCGGAAACACCATATATTTT.